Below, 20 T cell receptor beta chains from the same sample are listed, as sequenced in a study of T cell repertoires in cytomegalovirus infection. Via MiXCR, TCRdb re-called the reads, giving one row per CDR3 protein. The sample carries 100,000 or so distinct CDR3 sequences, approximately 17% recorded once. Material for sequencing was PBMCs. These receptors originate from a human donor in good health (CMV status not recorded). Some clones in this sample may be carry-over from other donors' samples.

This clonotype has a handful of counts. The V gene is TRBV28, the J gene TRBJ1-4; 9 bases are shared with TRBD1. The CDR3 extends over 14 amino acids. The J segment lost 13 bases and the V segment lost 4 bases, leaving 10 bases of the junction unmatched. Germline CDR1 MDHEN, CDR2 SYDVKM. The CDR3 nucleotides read TGTGCCAGCAGTTCTTCCGGGACAGGGTCTATACTGTTTTTT. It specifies CASSSSGTGSILFF.

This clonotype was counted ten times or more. CDR3 in DNA: TGTGCCAGTAGTATTCGCTATGGCTACACCTTC. It encodes CASSIRYGYTF. The rearrangement joins TRBV19 to TRBJ1-2; no clear D. Trimming cost V 3 bases and J 4 bases, with 3 bases left between them. This CDR3 is 11 amino acids long. Germline assignment: CDR1 LNHDA and CDR2 SQIVND (reference sequence).

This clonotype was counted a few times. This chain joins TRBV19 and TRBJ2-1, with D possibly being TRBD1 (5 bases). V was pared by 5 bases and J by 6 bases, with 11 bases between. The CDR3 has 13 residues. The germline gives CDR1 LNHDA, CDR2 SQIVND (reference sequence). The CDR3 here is CASSLTEGNEQFF. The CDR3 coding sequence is TGTGCCAGTAGTTTGACAGAAGGCAATGAGCAGTTCTTC.

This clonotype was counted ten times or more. The CDR3 nucleotides read TGTGCCAGCAGCCAAGCAGGGGCAGGGGGAAAACTGTTTTTT. Translating it yields CASSQAGAGGKLFF. This chain uses TRBV7-2 with TRBJ1-4, with 7 bases identical to TRBD1. Germline V CDR1 and CDR2: SGHTA, FQGNSA. The V gene end was trimmed by 5 bases and the J gene end by 10 bases; junction bases not matched to a gene: 10. The CDR3 has 14 residues.

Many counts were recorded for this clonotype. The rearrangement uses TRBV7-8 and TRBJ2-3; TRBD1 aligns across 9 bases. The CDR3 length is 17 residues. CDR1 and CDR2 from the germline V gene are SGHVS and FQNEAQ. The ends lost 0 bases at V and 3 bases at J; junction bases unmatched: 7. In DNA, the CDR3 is TGTGCCAGCAGCTTAGCGCTAGGACAGGGGATGACAGATACGCAGTATTTT. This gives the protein CASSLALGQGMTDTQYF.

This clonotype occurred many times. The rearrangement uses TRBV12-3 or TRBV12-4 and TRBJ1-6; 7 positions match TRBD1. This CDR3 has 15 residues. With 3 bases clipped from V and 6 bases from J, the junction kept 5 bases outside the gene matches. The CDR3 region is CASSLGRGFNSPLHF. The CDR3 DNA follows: TGTGCCAGCAGTTTGGGCAGGGGGTTTAATTCACCCCTCCACTTT.

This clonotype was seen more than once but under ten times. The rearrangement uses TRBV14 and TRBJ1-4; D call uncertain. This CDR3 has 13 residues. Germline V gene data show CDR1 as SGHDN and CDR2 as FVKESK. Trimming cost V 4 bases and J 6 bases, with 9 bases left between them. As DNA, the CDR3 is TGTGCCAGCAGCCGCTGGTCCTATGAAAAACTGTTTTTT. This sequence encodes CASSRWSYEKLFF. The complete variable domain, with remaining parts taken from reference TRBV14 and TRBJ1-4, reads EAGVTQFPSHSVIEKGQTVTLRCDPISGHDNLYWYRRVMGKEIKFLLHFVKESKQDESGMPNNRFLAERTGGTYSTLKVQPAELEDSGVYFCASSRWSYEKLFFGSGTQLSVL.

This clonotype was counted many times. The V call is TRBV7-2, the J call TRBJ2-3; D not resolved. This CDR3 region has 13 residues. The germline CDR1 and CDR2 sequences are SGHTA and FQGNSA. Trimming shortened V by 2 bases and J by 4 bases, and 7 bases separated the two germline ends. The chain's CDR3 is CASSLFTADTQYF. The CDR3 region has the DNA TGTGCCAGCAGCTTATTCACGGCAGATACGCAGTATTTT.

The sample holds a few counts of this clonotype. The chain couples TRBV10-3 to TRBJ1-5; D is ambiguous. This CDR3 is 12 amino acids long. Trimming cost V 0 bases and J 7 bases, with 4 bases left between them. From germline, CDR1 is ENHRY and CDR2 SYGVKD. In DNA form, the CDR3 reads TGTGCCATCAGTGAGTCAAACCAGCCCCAGCATTTT. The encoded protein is CAISESNQPQHF.

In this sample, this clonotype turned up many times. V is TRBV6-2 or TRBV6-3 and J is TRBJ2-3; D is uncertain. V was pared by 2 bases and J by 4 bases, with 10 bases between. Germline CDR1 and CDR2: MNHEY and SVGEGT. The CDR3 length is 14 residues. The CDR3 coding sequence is TGTGCCAGCAGTTACGAAGGGCTTTCAGATACGCAGTATTTT. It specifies CASSYEGLSDTQYF.

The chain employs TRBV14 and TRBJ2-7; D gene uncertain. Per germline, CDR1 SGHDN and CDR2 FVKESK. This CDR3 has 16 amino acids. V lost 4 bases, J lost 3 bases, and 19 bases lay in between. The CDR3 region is CASSPSLVSKSYEQYF. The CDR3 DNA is TGTGCCAGCAGCCCCTCCCTGGTTAGTAAGAGCTACGAGCAGTACTTC.

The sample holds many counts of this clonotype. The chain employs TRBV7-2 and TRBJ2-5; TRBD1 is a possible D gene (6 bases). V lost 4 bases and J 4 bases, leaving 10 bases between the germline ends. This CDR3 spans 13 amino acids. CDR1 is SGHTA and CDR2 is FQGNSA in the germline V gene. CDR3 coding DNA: TGTGCCAGCAGCTCACAGGGCCCAGAGACCCAGTACTTC. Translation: CASSSQGPETQYF. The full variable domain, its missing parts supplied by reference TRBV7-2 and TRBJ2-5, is GAGVSQSPSNKVTEKGKDVELRCDPISGHTALYWYRQSLGQGLEFLIYFQGNSAPDKSGLPSDRFSAERTGGSVSTLTIQRTQQEDSAVYLCASSSQGPETQYFGPGTRLLVL.

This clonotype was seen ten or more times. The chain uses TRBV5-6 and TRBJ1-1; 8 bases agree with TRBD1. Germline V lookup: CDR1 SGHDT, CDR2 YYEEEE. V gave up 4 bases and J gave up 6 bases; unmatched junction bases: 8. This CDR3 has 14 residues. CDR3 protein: CASSLTGEGAEAFF. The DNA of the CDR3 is TGTGCCAGCAGCCTGACAGGGGAGGGGGCTGAAGCTTTCTTT. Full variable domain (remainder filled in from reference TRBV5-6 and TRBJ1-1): DAGVTQSPTHLIKTRGQQVTLRCSPKSGHDTVSWYQQALGQGPQFIFQYYEEEERQRGNFPDRFSGHQFPNYSSELNVNALLLGDSALYLCASSLTGEGAEAFFGQGTRLTVV.

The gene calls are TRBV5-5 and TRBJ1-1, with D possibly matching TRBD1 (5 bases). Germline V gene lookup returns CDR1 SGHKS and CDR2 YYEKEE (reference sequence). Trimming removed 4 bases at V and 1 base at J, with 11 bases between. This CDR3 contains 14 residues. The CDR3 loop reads CASSLVGENTEAFF. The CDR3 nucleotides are TGTGCCAGCAGCCTCGTGGGGGAGAACACTGAAGCTTTCTTT.

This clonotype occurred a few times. CDR3 region: CASRRQMNTEAFF. Written as DNA, the CDR3 is TGTGCCAGTAGAAGGCAGATGAACACTGAAGCTTTCTTT. The gene calls are TRBV19 and TRBJ1-1; no reliable D call. The V end lost 6 bases, the J end lost 0 bases, and 8 bases lay between the germline ends. Germline V CDR1 and CDR2: LNHDA, SQIVND (reference sequence). The length of the CDR3 is 13 residues.

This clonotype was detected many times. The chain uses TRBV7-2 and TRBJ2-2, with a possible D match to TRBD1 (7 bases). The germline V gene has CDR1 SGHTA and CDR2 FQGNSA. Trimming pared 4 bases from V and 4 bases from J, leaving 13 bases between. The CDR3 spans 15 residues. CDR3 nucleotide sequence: TGTGCCAGCAGCTCGCAGGGGGGATCCACCGGGGAGCTGTTTTTT. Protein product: CASSSQGGSTGELFF.

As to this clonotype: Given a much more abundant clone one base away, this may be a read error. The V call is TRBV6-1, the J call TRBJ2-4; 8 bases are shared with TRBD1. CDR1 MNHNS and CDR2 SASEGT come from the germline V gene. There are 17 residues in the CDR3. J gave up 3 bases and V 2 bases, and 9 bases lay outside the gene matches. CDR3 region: CASSEPGQGLVKNIQYF. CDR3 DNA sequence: TGTGCCAGCAGTGAACCCGGACAGGGTTTGGTCAAAAACATTCAGTACTTC.

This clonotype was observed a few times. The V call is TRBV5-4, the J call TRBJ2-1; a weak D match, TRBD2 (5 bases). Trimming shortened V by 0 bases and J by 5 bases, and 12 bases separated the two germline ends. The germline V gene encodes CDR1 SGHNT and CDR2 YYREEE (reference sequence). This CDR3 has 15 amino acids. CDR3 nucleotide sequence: TGTGCCAGCAGCTTGGACCCCTTGGGAGACAATGAGCAGTTCTTC. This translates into CASSLDPLGDNEQFF.

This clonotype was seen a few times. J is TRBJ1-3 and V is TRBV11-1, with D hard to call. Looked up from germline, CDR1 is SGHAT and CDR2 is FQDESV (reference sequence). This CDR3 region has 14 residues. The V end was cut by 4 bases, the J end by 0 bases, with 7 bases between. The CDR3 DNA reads TGTGCCAGCAGCTCATACACCTCTGGAAACACCATATATTTT. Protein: CASSSYTSGNTIYF.

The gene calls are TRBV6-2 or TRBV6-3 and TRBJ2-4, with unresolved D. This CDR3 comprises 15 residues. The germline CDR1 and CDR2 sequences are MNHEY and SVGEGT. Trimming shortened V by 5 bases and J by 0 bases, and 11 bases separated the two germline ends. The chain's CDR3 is CASSPRLIAKNIQYF. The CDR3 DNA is TGTGCCAGCAGTCCCCGACTGATAGCCAAAAACATTCAGTACTTC.